Listed below are T cell receptor beta chains from one sample, sequenced in a study of CXCR3-negative and CXCR3-positive naive CD8 T cells. TCRdb re-analyzed the 5' RACE reads; it lists each CDR3 protein once, without DNA. The sample includes about 41,000 distinct CDR3 sequences. The sequencing input was naive CXCR3- CD8+ T cells from blood. The receptors come from a human donor in good health. Some clones in this sample may be carry-over from other donors' samples. The CDR3 runs from the conserved cysteine through the conserved F or W. Fields, in order: clone size, CDR3 length, J gene, V gene, CDR3 protein. Some rows mark clone size as missing; the rest say once, few, many or name a class of expanded clone.

clone size: NA
CDR3 length: 14
J gene: TRBJ2-2
V gene: TRBV6-2/TRBV6-3
CDR3 protein: CASTGLTNTGELFF

clone size: NA
CDR3 length: 14
J gene: TRBJ2-5
V gene: TRBV5-5
CDR3 protein: CASSYGVNQETQYF

clone size: NA
CDR3 length: 15
J gene: TRBJ1-2
V gene: TRBV20-1
CDR3 protein: CSARDPGDPDYGYTF

clone size: NA
CDR3 length: 14
J gene: TRBJ1-1
V gene: TRBV5-4
CDR3 protein: CASSLGFGNTEAFF

clone size: NA
CDR3 length: 15
J gene: TRBJ2-5
V gene: TRBV28
CDR3 protein: CASTLGVSGQETQYF

clone size: NA
CDR3 length: 17
J gene: TRBJ2-2
V gene: TRBV6-2/TRBV6-3
CDR3 protein: CASSYSTAALHTGELFF

clone size: NA
CDR3 length: 14
J gene: TRBJ1-5
V gene: TRBV2
CDR3 protein: CASSLSLAPQPQHF

clone size: medium-sized
CDR3 length: 13
J gene: TRBJ2-1
V gene: TRBV29-1
CDR3 protein: CSVDRVTYNEQFF

clone size: NA
CDR3 length: 15
J gene: TRBJ2-7
V gene: TRBV29-1
CDR3 protein: CSVELGLAGGYEQYF

clone size: NA
CDR3 length: 14
J gene: TRBJ2-5
V gene: TRBV11-2
CDR3 protein: CASSLGWGGETQYF

clone size: NA
CDR3 length: 16
J gene: TRBJ2-1
V gene: TRBV20-1
CDR3 protein: CSAGDFEAGADNEQFF

clone size: NA
CDR3 length: 13
J gene: TRBJ2-7
V gene: TRBV4-3
CDR3 protein: CASSAYRGYEQYF

clone size: NA
CDR3 length: 15
J gene: TRBJ2-7
V gene: TRBV7-9
CDR3 protein: CASSLEGSGSYEQYF

clone size: NA
CDR3 length: 15
J gene: TRBJ1-2
V gene: TRBV29-1
CDR3 protein: CSVEGGEITNYGYTF

clone size: NA
CDR3 length: 14
J gene: TRBJ2-7
V gene: TRBV29-1
CDR3 protein: CSAARTGSSYEQYF

clone size: NA
CDR3 length: 14
J gene: TRBJ2-1
V gene: TRBV7-2
CDR3 protein: CASSLAGAPNEQFF

clone size: NA
CDR3 length: 15
J gene: TRBJ1-1
V gene: TRBV7-9
CDR3 protein: CASSLPPAMSTEAFF

clone size: NA
CDR3 length: 15
J gene: TRBJ2-2
V gene: TRBV20-1
CDR3 protein: CSARRTSTNTGELFF

clone size: NA
CDR3 length: 15
J gene: TRBJ2-7
V gene: TRBV4-3
CDR3 protein: CASSQGHPGSYEQYF

clone size: NA
CDR3 length: 12
J gene: TRBJ2-2
V gene: TRBV12-3/TRBV12-4
CDR3 protein: CASSFFTGELFF

clone size: NA
CDR3 length: 13
J gene: TRBJ2-1
V gene: TRBV12-3/TRBV12-4
CDR3 protein: CASSLSQYNEQFF

clone size: medium-sized
CDR3 length: 14
J gene: TRBJ1-1
V gene: TRBV19
CDR3 protein: CASSILRLNTEAFF

clone size: NA
CDR3 length: 14
J gene: TRBJ2-2
V gene: TRBV12-3/TRBV12-4
CDR3 protein: CASSMRQGTGELFF

clone size: NA
CDR3 length: 16
J gene: TRBJ2-2
V gene: TRBV29-1
CDR3 protein: CSVVLAGGPEAGELFF

clone size: NA
CDR3 length: 14
J gene: TRBJ2-7
V gene: TRBV4-3
CDR3 protein: CASSQEVRSYEQYF

clone size: NA
CDR3 length: 11
J gene: TRBJ2-7
V gene: TRBV7-4
CDR3 protein: CASTLLYEQYF

clone size: NA
CDR3 length: 16
J gene: TRBJ2-5
V gene: TRBV6-5
CDR3 protein: CASSFLPGQGQETQYF